This TCR beta chain was captured in a study of shared clonotypes between healthy human individuals. At the level of the study: The study used three CD4 naive, three CD4 memory, two CD8 naive and one CD8 memory plate per donor. Points from the study as a whole: Blood alone was sampled, and tissue repertoires likely differ. In general, naive subsets displayed greater estimated richness than memory subsets did.

The ends were cut back, 4 bases at V and 6 bases at J, with 9 bases in the middle. CDR3 length: 12 residues. Germline V gene lookup returns CDR1 MNHNS and CDR2 SASEGT. Free of recent acute infections or vaccinations, the donors were healthy HIV-negative adults. Some clones are missing from TCRdb's copy, which holds only in-frame ones; the method was immunoSEQ multiplex PCR. The sample lists roughly 2,300,000 clones; about nine tenths were seen once. Concerning this clone itself: Its cognate antigen is unknown.

The V and J genes are TRBV6-1 and TRBJ1-2; D is perhaps TRBD1 (5 bases). The specimen was naive CD4+ T cells from PBMCs. Described subset: CD45RA+ positively selected. This TCR was recovered from a young man in good health. Some clones in this sample may be carry-over from other donors' samples. DNA of the CDR3: TGTGCCAGCAGTGGACAGCGCCATGGCTACACCTTC. Residues: CASSGQRHGYTF.